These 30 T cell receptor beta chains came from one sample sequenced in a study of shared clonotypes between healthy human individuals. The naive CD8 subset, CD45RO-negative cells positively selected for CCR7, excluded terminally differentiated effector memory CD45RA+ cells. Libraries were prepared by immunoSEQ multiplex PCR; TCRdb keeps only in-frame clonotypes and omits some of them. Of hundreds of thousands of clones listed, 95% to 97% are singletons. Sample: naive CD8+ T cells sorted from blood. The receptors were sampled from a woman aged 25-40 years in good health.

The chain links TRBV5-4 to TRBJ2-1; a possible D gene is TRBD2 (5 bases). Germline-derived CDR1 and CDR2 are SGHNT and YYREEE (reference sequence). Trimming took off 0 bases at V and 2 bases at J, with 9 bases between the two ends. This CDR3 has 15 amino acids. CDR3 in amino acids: CASSLGLSPYNEQFF. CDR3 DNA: TGTGCCAGCAGCTTGGGACTATCACCCTACAATGAGCAGTTCTTC.

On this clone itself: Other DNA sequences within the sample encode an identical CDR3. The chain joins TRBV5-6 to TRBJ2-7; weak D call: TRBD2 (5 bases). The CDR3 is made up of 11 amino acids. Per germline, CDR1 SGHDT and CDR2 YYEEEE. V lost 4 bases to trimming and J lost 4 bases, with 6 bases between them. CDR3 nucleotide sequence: TGTGCCAGCAGCAGCGGATACGAGCAGTACTTC. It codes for CASSSGYEQYF.

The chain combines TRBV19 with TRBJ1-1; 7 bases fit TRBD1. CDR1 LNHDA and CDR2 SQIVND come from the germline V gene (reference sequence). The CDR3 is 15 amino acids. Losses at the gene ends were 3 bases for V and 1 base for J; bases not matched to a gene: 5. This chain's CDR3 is CASSMGTASNTEAFF. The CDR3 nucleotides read TGTGCCAGTAGTATGGGGACAGCTTCGAACACTGAAGCTTTCTTT.

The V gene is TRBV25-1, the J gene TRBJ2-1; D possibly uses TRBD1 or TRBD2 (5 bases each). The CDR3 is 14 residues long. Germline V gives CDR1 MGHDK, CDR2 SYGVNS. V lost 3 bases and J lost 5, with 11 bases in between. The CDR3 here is CASSDWGRNNEQFF. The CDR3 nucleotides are TGTGCCAGCAGTGATTGGGGACGTAACAATGAGCAGTTCTTC.

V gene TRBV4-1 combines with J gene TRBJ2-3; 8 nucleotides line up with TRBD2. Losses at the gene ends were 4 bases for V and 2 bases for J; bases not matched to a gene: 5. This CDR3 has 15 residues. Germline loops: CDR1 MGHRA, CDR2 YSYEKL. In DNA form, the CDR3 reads TGCGCCAGCAGCCCCGAGCGGGAGAACACAGATACGCAGTATTTT. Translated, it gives CASSPERENTDTQYF.

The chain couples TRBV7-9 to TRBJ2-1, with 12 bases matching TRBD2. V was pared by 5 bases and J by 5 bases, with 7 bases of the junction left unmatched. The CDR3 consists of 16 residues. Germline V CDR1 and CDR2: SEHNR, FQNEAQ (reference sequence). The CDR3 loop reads CASSETSGRFNNEQFF. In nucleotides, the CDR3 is TGTGCCAGCAGCGAGACTAGCGGGAGATTTAACAATGAGCAGTTCTTC. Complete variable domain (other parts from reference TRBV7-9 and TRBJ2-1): DTGVSQNPRHKITKRGQNVTFRCDPISEHNRLYWYRQTLGQGPEFLTYFQNEAQLEKSRLLSDRFSAERPKGSFSTLEIQRTEQGDSAMYLCASSETSGRFNNEQFFGPGTRLTVL.

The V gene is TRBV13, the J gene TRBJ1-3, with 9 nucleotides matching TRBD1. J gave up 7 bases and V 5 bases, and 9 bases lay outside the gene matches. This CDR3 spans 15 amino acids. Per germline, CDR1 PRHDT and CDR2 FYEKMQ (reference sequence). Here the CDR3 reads CASSQPGQGPNTIYF. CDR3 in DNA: TGTGCCAGCAGCCAGCCTGGACAGGGGCCCAACACCATATATTTT.

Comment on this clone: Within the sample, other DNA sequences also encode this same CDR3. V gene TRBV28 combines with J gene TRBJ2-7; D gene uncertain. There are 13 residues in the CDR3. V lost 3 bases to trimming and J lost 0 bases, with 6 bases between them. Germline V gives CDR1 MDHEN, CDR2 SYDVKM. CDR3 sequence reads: CASSFGSSYEQYF. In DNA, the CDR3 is TGTGCCAGCAGTTTCGGGTCCTCCTACGAGCAGTACTTC. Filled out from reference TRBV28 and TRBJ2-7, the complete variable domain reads DVKVTQSSRYLVKRTGEKVFLECVQDMDHENMFWYRQDPGLGLRLIYFSYDVKMKEKGDIPEGYSVSREKKERFSLILESASTNQTSMYLCASSFGSSYEQYFGPGTRLTVT.

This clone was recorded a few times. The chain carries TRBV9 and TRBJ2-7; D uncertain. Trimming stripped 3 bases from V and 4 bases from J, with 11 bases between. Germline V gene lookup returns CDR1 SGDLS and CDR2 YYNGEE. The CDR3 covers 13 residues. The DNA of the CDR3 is TGTGCCAGCAGCGGGCCTGGTGGATACGAGCAGTACTTC. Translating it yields CASSGPGGYEQYF.

DNA for the CDR3: TGCGCCAGCAGCCCAGCTGGCGGGGTCGGGGGGGAGCAGTACTTC. It codes for CASSPAGGVGGEQYF. The chain recombines TRBV4-1 with TRBJ2-7, with 7 bases that match TRBD2. J was trimmed by 7 bases and V by 4 bases; bases with no gene match: 13. Germline CDR1 and CDR2: MGHRA and YSYEKL. The CDR3 has 15 amino acids.

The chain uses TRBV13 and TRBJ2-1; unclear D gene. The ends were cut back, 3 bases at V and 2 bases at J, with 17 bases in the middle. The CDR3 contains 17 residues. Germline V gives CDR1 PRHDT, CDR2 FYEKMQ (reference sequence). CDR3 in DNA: TGTGCCAGCAGCTTCGCTGGCGGAACCTTTACCTACAATGAGCAGTTCTTC. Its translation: CASSFAGGTFTYNEQFF.

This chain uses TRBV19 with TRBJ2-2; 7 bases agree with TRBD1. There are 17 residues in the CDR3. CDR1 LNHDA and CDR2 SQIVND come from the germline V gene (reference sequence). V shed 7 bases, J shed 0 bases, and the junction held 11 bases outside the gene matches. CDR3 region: CASTGLRDSPNTGELFF. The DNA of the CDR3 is TGTGCCAGTACCGGATTAAGGGACAGCCCGAACACCGGGGAGCTGTTTTTT. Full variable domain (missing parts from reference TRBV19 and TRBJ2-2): DGGITQSPKYLFRKEGQNVTLSCEQNLNHDAMYWYRQDPGQGLRLIYYSQIVNDFQKGDIAEGYSVSREKKESFPLTVTSAQKNPTAFYLCASTGLRDSPNTGELFFGEGSRLTVL.

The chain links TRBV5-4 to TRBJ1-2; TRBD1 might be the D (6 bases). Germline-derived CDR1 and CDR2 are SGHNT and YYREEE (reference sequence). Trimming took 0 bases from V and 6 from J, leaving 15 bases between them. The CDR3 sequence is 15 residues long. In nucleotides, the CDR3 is TGTGCCAGCAGCTTGGACAGGGACGACCCCAATGGCTACACCTTC. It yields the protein CASSLDRDDPNGYTF.

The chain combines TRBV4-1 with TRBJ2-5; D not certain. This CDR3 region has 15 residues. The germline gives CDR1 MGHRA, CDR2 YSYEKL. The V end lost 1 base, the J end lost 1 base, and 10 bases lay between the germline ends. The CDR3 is CASSQGYNPQETQYF. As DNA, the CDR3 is TGCGCCAGCAGCCAAGGCTATAATCCCCAAGAGACCCAGTACTTC.

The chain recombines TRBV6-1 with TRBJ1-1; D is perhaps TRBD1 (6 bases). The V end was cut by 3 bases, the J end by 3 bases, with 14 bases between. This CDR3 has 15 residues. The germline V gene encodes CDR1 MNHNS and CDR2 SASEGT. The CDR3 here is CASSDRERGYTEAFF. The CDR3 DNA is TGTGCCAGCAGTGACAGAGAAAGGGGGTACACTGAAGCTTTCTTT.

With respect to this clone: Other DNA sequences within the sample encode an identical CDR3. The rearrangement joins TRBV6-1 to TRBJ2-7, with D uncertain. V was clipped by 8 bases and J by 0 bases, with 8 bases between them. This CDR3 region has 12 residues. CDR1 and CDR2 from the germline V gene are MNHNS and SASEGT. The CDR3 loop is CASRDSSYEQYF. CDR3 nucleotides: TGTGCCAGCCGAGATAGCTCCTACGAGCAGTACTTC.

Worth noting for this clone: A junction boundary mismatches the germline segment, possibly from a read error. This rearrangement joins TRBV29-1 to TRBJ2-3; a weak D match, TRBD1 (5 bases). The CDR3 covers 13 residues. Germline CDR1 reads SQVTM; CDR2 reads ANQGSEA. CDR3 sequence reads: CSVEGHYERTQYF. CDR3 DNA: TGCAGCGTAGAAGGACATTATGAGAGGACGCAGTATTTT.

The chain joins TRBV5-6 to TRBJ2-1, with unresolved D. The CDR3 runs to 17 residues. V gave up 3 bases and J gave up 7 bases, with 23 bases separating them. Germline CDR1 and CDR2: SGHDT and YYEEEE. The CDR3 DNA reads TGTGCCAGCAGCTCCAGAACCCTTCCTCACTTTGGTAATGAGCAGTTCTTC. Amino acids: CASSSRTLPHFGNEQFF.

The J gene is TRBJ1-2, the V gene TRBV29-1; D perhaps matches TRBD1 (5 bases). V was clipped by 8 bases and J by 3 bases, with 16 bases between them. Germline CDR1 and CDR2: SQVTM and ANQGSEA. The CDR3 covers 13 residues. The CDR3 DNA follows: TGCAGCTGTGGTGGTGGGGCTGACTATGGCTACACCTTC. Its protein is CSCGGGADYGYTF.

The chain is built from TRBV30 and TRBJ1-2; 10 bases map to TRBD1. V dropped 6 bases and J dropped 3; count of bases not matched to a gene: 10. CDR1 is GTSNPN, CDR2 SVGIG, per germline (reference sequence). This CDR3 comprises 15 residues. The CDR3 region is CACPGQGQEDYGYTF. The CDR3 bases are TGTGCCTGTCCGGGACAGGGGCAGGAAGACTATGGCTACACCTTC.

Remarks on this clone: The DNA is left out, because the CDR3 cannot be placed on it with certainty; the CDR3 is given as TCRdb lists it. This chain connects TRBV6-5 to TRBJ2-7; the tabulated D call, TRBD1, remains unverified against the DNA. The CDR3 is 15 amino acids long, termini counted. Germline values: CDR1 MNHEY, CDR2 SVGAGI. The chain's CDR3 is CASSSSTGRFDEQYF.

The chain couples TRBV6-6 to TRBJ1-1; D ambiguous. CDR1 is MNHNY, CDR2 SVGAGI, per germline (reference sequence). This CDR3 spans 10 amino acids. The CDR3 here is CATMDTEAFF. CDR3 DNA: TGTGCAACCATGGACACTGAAGCTTTCTTT.

CDR3 DNA sequence: TGTGCCAGCAGCTTCGGACGTGGCTACGAGCAGTACTTC. Translation: CASSFGRGYEQYF. The gene calls are TRBV11-2 and TRBJ2-7; D remains unclear. The CDR3 is made up of 13 amino acids. Germline CDR1 reads SGHAT; CDR2 reads FQNNGV. The V gene lost 3 bases and the J gene lost 3 bases, with 9 bases spanning the gap.

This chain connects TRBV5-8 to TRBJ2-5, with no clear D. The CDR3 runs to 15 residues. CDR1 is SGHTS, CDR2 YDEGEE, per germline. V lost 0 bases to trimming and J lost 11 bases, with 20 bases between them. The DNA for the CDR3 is TGTGCCAGCAGCTTGGAGGGCAGGATCCTTCGAGAGCAGTACTTC. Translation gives CASSLEGRILREQYF.

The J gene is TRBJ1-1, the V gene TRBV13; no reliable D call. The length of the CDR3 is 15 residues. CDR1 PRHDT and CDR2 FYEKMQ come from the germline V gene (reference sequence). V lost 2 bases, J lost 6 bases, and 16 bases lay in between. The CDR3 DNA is TGTGCCAGCAGCTTAATCGGGCTAGGGTTCGCTGAAGCTTTCTTT. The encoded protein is CASSLIGLGFAEAFF.

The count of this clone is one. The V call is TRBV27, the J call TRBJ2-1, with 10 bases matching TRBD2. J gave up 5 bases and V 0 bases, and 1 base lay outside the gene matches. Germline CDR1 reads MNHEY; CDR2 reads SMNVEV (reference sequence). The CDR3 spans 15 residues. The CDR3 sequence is CASSLSSGRNNEQFF. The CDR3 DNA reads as TGTGCCAGCAGTTTATCTAGCGGGAGGAACAATGAGCAGTTCTTC.

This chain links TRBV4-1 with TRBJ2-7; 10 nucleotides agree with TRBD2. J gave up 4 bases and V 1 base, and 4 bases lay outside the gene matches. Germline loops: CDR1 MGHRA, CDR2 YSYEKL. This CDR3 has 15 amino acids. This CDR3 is CASSQALAGNYEQYF. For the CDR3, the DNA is TGCGCCAGCAGCCAAGCACTAGCGGGGAATTACGAGCAGTACTTC.

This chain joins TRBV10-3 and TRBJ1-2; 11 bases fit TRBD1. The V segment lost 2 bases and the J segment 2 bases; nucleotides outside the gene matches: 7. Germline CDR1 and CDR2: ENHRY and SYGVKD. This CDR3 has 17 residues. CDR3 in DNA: TGTGCCATCAGTGAGCCCAGGACAGGGGGCGAAAACTATGGCTACACCTTC. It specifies CAISEPRTGGENYGYTF.

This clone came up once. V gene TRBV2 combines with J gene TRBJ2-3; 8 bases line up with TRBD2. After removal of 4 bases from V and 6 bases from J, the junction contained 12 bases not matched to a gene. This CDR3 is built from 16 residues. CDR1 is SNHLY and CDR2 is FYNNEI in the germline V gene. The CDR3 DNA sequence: TGTGCCAGCAGTGCGTTAGCGGGAAGGTTAGTGGATACGCAGTATTTT. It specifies CASSALAGRLVDTQYF.

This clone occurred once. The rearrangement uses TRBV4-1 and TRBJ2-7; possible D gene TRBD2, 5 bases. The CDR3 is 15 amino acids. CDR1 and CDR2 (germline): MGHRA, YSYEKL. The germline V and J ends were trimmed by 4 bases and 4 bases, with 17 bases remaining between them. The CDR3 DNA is TGCGCCAGCAGCCCTTCCGCTAATAGCGTTTACGAGCAGTACTTC. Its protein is CASSPSANSVYEQYF.